Shown below are 8 T cell receptor beta chains from a single sample sequenced in a study of OX40 agonist ivuxolimab in advanced cancers. Using immunoSEQ multiplex PCR, the repertoire was profiled, and TCRdb retains in-frame clones only, with some absent. The sample has tens of thousands of clones, about 90% seen once. The source material was CD4+ or CD8+ T cells sorted from blood, sampled in a trial of the OX40 agonist ivuxolimab. These receptor sequences come from an adult with an advanced solid tumor such as melanoma, head and neck, liver or kidney cancer.

The genes are TRBV27 and TRBJ2-7, with D possibly TRBD2 on 5 matching bases. This CDR3 is built from 15 residues. V shed 6 bases and J shed 2 bases, with 17 bases lying between them. Germline V gives CDR1 MNHEY, CDR2 SMNVEV (reference sequence). The CDR3 DNA is TGTGCCAGCAGACCTTTGGGGAGAAGCACCTACGAGCAGTACTTC. It yields the protein CASRPLGRSTYEQYF.

This clone was seen only a few times. V usage is TRBV27 and J usage is TRBJ1-2; 10 bases fit TRBD1. Unmatched junction bases numbered 3, after V lost 1 base and J lost 7 bases. The CDR3 covers 14 residues. Germline CDR1 is MNHEY and CDR2 is SMNVEV (reference sequence). The CDR3, as DNA: TGTGCCAGCAGTTTATTGGGACAGGGGTTTGGCTACACCTTC. The encoded protein is CASSLLGQGFGYTF.

The V gene is TRBV7-2, the J gene TRBJ2-7; maybe TRBD1 (5 bases). Trimming stripped 1 base from V and 6 bases from J, with 10 bases between. Germline V gene lookup returns CDR1 SGHTA and CDR2 FQGNSA. The CDR3 contains 13 residues. CDR3 DNA sequence: TGTGCCAGCAGCTTAGGGCAGGGCCGCGAGCAGTACTTC. Translation: CASSLGQGREQYF.

The rearrangement uses TRBV29-1 and TRBJ2-7; 8 bases line up with TRBD2. Trimming at V came to 7 bases and at J to 0 bases, leaving 2 bases not matched to a gene. Germline CDR1 SQVTM, CDR2 ANQGSEA. The CDR3 runs 12 residues. The CDR3 sequence: CSAGGLSYEQYF. The CDR3 region has the DNA TGCAGCGCGGGAGGGCTCTCCTACGAGCAGTACTTC.

The chain couples TRBV5-1 to TRBJ2-2; possible D gene TRBD2, 5 bases. Germline V gene sequence: CDR1 SGHRS, CDR2 YFSETQ. The CDR3 is made up of 15 amino acids. V lost 0 bases and J 5 bases, leaving 11 bases between the germline ends. The CDR3: CASSLVGGLTGELFF. The CDR3 coding sequence is TGCGCCAGCAGCTTGGTGGGCGGACTGACCGGGGAGCTGTTTTTT.

The V and J genes are TRBV2 and TRBJ2-7; D might be TRBD1 or TRBD2, each matching 5 bases. Per germline, CDR1 SNHLY and CDR2 FYNNEI. The CDR3 covers 15 residues. V lost 0 bases and J 5 bases, leaving 14 bases between the germline ends. For the CDR3, the DNA is TGTGCCAGCAGTGAAGCCCCGGGACGCGTCAACGAGCAGTACTTC. Protein product: CASSEAPGRVNEQYF.

The chain joins TRBV6-5 to TRBJ2-7; maybe TRBD1 (7 bases). Germline V gene lookup returns CDR1 MNHEY and CDR2 SVGAGI. This CDR3 contains 15 residues. V lost 3 bases, J lost 4 bases, and 16 bases lay in between. The DNA of the CDR3 is TGTGCCAGCAGTTATGGCGGAGGGGGCGCGTACGAGCAGTACTTC. It specifies CASSYGGGGAYEQYF.

The V gene is TRBV20-1, the J gene TRBJ1-2; D not resolved. CDR1 is DFQATT, CDR2 SNEGSKA, per germline (reference sequence). The CDR3 has 11 amino acids. The V end lost 0 bases, the J end lost 7 bases, and 6 bases lay between the germline ends. DNA for the CDR3: TGCAGTGCTAGAGACGTTCTTGGCTACACCTTC. It encodes CSARDVLGYTF.